One and the same sample provided the 25 T cell receptor beta chains below, sequenced in a study of graft-versus-host responses after intestinal transplantation. Measured with immunoSEQ multiplex PCR; TCRdb has only the in-frame clones, and not every one. The profile shows fewer than 100,000 clones, roughly 88% of them singletons. Sequenced material: PBMCs, taken 255 days after intestinal transplant. These receptor sequences come from a human patient who received an intestinal transplant, so some T cells may come from the graft donor.

The chain links TRBV28 to TRBJ1-5; D not resolved. The CDR3 sequence is 13 residues long. Germline V gene lookup returns CDR1 MDHEN and CDR2 SYDVKM. The V end lost 3 bases, the J end lost 5 bases, and 8 bases lay between the germline ends. The CDR3 loop reads CASSLFEDQPQHF. Written as DNA, the CDR3 is TGTGCCAGCAGTTTGTTTGAGGATCAGCCCCAGCATTTT.

The table lists this clone with a count of one. This chain uses TRBV28 with TRBJ2-5; D is possibly TRBD2 (6 bases). The J call may be wrong; the DNA end is better matched by TRBJ2-7. This CDR3 contains 14 residues. The germline gives CDR1 MDHEN, CDR2 SYDVKM. CDR3 nucleotide sequence: TGTGCCAGCACCCCCGGGGGAGGAACCTACGAGCAGTACTTC. This codes for CASTPGGGTYEQYF.

V and J are TRBV6-1 and TRBJ1-6, with 10 bases matching TRBD1. The CDR3 has 14 amino acids. With V trimmed by 6 bases and J by 9 bases, 5 bases remained unmatched. CDR1 and CDR2 (germline): MNHNS, SASEGT. The CDR3 DNA sequence: TGTGCCAGCAGAGCCGGGACAGGGGTTTCACCCCTCCACTTT. Translated, it gives CASRAGTGVSPLHF.

The chain is built from TRBV5-6 and TRBJ1-6; 7 positions agree with TRBD1. CDR1 and CDR2 (germline): SGHDT, YYEEEE. The CDR3 length is 15 residues. Losses at the gene ends were 4 bases for V and 4 bases for J; bases not matched to a gene: 5. CDR3 amino acids: CASSPQGGYNSPLHF. CDR3 sequence (DNA): TGTGCCAGCAGCCCCCAGGGGGGGTATAATTCACCCCTCCACTTT.

The chain recombines TRBV15 with TRBJ1-3; no clear D. V was pared by 1 base and J by 4 bases, with 8 bases between. The CDR3 covers 14 residues. The germline V gene encodes CDR1 LNHNV and CDR2 YYDKDF (reference sequence). The CDR3 DNA is TGTGCCACCAGCAGAGGATCTGCCGGAAACACCATATATTTT. Amino acids: CATSRGSAGNTIYF.

This rearrangement joins TRBV28 to TRBJ2-1; D perhaps matches TRBD2 (6 bases). The CDR3 is 16 amino acids. CDR1 MDHEN and CDR2 SYDVKM come from the germline V gene. The germline V and J ends were trimmed by 0 bases and 4 bases, with 13 bases remaining between them. The CDR3 here is CASSLWGLAKYNEQFF. CDR3 DNA: TGTGCCAGCAGTTTATGGGGGCTAGCGAAGTACAATGAGCAGTTCTTC.

J is TRBJ2-7 and V is TRBV6-5, with TRBD2 matching over 13 bases. CDR1 and CDR2 from the germline V gene are MNHEY and SVGAGI. This CDR3 spans 15 amino acids. V shed 2 bases and J 4 bases; nucleotides not matched to a gene: 2. The CDR3 sequence: CASSYTSGGAYEQYF. CDR3 coding DNA: TGTGCCAGCAGTTACACTAGCGGGGGGGCGTACGAGCAGTACTTC.

The chain is built from TRBV28 and TRBJ1-1, with 10 bases that match TRBD1. Germline CDR1 and CDR2: MDHEN and SYDVKM. Trimming removed 3 bases from V and 6 bases from J; junction bases left unmatched: 10. The CDR3 runs to 16 residues. CDR3 region: CASSFPIGTGVSEAFF. The CDR3 DNA sequence: TGTGCCAGCAGTTTCCCCATAGGGACAGGGGTGTCTGAAGCTTTCTTT.

This clone has just one count. The genes are TRBV5-4 and TRBJ2-1; 9 nucleotides align to TRBD2. The CDR3 length is 15 residues. Germline V lookup: CDR1 SGHNT, CDR2 YYREEE (reference sequence). V was clipped by 2 bases and J by 2 bases; unmatched bases: 2. CDR3 in DNA: TGTGCCAGCAGCTTAGCGGGAGGAGCCTACAATGAGCAGTTCTTC. This codes for CASSLAGGAYNEQFF.

J is TRBJ1-2 and V is TRBV9; D is unresolved. The V end was cut by 3 bases, the J end by 6 bases, with 18 bases between. This CDR3 is built from 15 residues. Looked up from germline, CDR1 is SGDLS and CDR2 is YYNGEE. This CDR3 reads CASSDGGRREDGYTF. Written as DNA, the CDR3 is TGTGCCAGCAGCGACGGTGGACGTCGAGAGGATGGCTACACCTTC.

The chain uses TRBV4-1 and TRBJ1-2; D unclear. CDR3 size: 13 residues. Trimming cost V 3 bases and J 0 bases, with 5 bases left between them. The germline CDR1 and CDR2 sequences are MGHRA and YSYEKL. The CDR3 DNA is TGCGCCAGCAGCCAGCAGCCTAACTATGGCTACACCTTC. It codes for CASSQQPNYGYTF.

V gene TRBV5-6 combines with J gene TRBJ1-5; a possible D gene is TRBD1 (6 bases). The length of the CDR3 is 14 residues. Trimming stripped 5 bases from V and 4 bases from J, with 13 bases between. Germline V gives CDR1 SGHDT, CDR2 YYEEEE. This CDR3 is CASSQTGLNQPQHF. The CDR3 DNA reads TGTGCCAGCAGTCAAACAGGGCTGAATCAGCCCCAGCATTTT.

The CDR3 sequence: CASSLGGRGYEQYF. The CDR3 bases are TGTGCCAGCAGCTTAGGCGGCAGGGGGTACGAGCAGTACTTC. V usage is TRBV7-6 and J usage is TRBJ2-7; 7 bases map to TRBD1. V lost 1 base to trimming and J lost 4 bases; unmatched junction nucleotides: 4. The length of the CDR3 is 14 residues. Germline V gene sequence: CDR1 SGHVS, CDR2 FNYEAQ.

The J gene is TRBJ2-7, the V gene TRBV19; maybe TRBD1 (6 bases). V lost 2 bases and J lost 4, with 15 bases in between. CDR3 length: 15 amino acids. Looked up from germline, CDR1 is LNHDA and CDR2 is SQIVND (reference sequence). This CDR3 is CASSIRAGAGYEQYF. The CDR3 DNA is TGTGCCAGTAGTATAAGGGCAGGGGCAGGATACGAGCAGTACTTC.

The CDR3: CASGRGASNTEAFF. For the CDR3, the DNA is TGTGCCAGCGGGCGAGGGGCCTCAAACACTGAAGCTTTCTTT. The chain is built from TRBV6-1 and TRBJ1-1; tentative D call: TRBD1 (5 bases). The ends were cut back, 8 bases at V and 2 bases at J, with 15 bases in the middle. The CDR3 totals 14 residues. Germline V gene sequence: CDR1 MNHNS, CDR2 SASEGT.

The chain combines TRBV28 with TRBJ2-3, with 8 bases matching TRBD1. Trimming removed 6 bases from V and 3 bases from J; junction bases left unmatched: 8. The CDR3 runs 15 residues. Germline V CDR1 and CDR2: MDHEN, SYDVKM. DNA for the CDR3: TGTGCCAGCAGCCAATTGGACAGGGTAACAGATACGCAGTATTTT. Translated, it gives CASSQLDRVTDTQYF. Full variable domain (rest looked up from reference TRBV28 and TRBJ2-3): DVKVTQSSRYLVKRTGEKVFLECVQDMDHENMFWYRQDPGLGLRLIYFSYDVKMKEKGDIPEGYSVSREKKERFSLILESASTNQTSMYLCASSQLDRVTDTQYFGPGTRLTVL.

This sequence joins TRBV11-2 and TRBJ1-5, with TRBD1 identical over 7 bases. Germline values: CDR1 SGHAT, CDR2 FQNNGV. The CDR3 runs to 14 residues. V trimming: 4 bases; J trimming: 6 bases; junction bases outside the gene matches: 6. CDR3 residues: CASSSGQPSQPQHF. CDR3 nucleotide sequence: TGTGCCAGCAGCTCGGGACAGCCTTCTCAGCCCCAGCATTTT.

The chain's CDR3 is CASSIPRTAATNEKLFF. CDR3 bases: TGTGCCAGTAGTATACCCAGGACAGCCGCAACTAATGAAAAACTGTTTTTT. The genes are TRBV19 and TRBJ1-4; TRBD1 is a possible D gene (6 bases). V gave up 2 bases and J gave up 0 bases, with 13 bases separating them. The CDR3 loop spans 17 amino acids. CDR1 and CDR2 (germline): LNHDA, SQIVND (reference sequence).

The rearrangement uses TRBV6-1 and TRBJ2-7; weak D call: TRBD2 (6 bases). Germline V gives CDR1 MNHNS, CDR2 SASEGT. This CDR3 has 15 residues. The V and J ends lost 6 bases and 0 bases respectively, with 15 bases between them. The DNA of the CDR3 is TGTGCCAGCAGCCCGGCGGGGATGAGCTCCTACGAGCAGTACTTC. As protein: CASSPAGMSSYEQYF.

This chain uses TRBV2 with TRBJ1-5; no clear D. Trimming left V 3 bases short and J 0 bases short, with 9 bases between. The CDR3 sequence is 15 residues long. Germline lookup yields CDR1 SNHLY and CDR2 FYNNEI. The CDR3 sequence is CASSDPSGSNQPQHF. The CDR3 bases are TGTGCCAGCAGTGACCCCTCCGGTAGCAATCAGCCCCAGCATTTT.

This chain connects TRBV5-1 to TRBJ2-3, with D unresolved. V was pared by 3 bases and J by 5 bases, with 16 bases between. This CDR3 has 15 residues. CDR1 and CDR2 (germline): SGHRS, YFSETQ. This chain's CDR3 is CASSSKAVGQDTQYF. The DNA of the CDR3 is TGCGCCAGCAGCTCGAAGGCCGTAGGGCAAGATACGCAGTATTTT.

This clone was observed a few times. The rearrangement joins TRBV2 to TRBJ1-4; D unresolved. The CDR3 consists of 15 residues. Germline CDR1 SNHLY, CDR2 FYNNEI. The ends were cut back, 4 bases at V and 5 bases at J, with 14 bases in the middle. CDR3 sequence (DNA): TGTGCCAGCAGTGCGGGTTATGTAAGCAATGAAAAACTGTTTTTT. Residues: CASSAGYVSNEKLFF.

The chain uses TRBV2 and TRBJ2-1; tentatively, D is TRBD1 (5 bases). Trimming took 4 bases from V and 0 from J, leaving 16 bases between them. Germline V gene lookup returns CDR1 SNHLY and CDR2 FYNNEI. This CDR3 has 17 residues. CDR3 residues: CASSGRTDDSSYNEQFF. The CDR3 DNA sequence: TGTGCCAGCAGTGGAAGGACGGACGACAGCTCCTACAATGAGCAGTTCTTC.

This chain connects TRBV7-9 to TRBJ2-7, with TRBD1 as a possible D gene (6 bases). The CDR3 consists of 14 residues. Trimming stripped 5 bases from V and 2 bases from J, with 13 bases between. Per germline, CDR1 SEHNR and CDR2 FQNEAQ (reference sequence). The CDR3 loop reads CASSDRAGAYEQYF. The CDR3 DNA follows: TGTGCCAGCAGCGACAGAGCAGGGGCCTACGAGCAGTACTTC.

This chain connects TRBV19 to TRBJ2-1; D is perhaps TRBD1 or TRBD2 (6 bases each). The CDR3 runs to 16 residues. V gave up 7 bases and J gave up 1 base, with 17 bases separating them. The germline V gene encodes CDR1 LNHDA and CDR2 SQIVND (reference sequence). CDR3 nucleotides: TGTGCCAGTATGGGGTCGGGCGGGACATCCTACAATGAGCAGTTCTTC. The encoded protein is CASMGSGGTSYNEQFF.